The 24 T cell receptor beta chains below all came from one sample that was sequenced in a study of T cell responses to AZD1222 COVID-19 vaccine. Assay: immunoSEQ multiplex PCR; the TCRdb copy retains only in-frame clones and omits some. Of over 150,000 clones listed, 90% are singletons. Sequenced material: peripheral blood, taken on day 0 of AZD1222 vaccination. These receptors came from an adult in good health.

The chain combines TRBV7-3 with TRBJ1-2; the D gene is possibly TRBD1 (5 bases). V gave up 2 bases and J gave up 5 bases, with 18 bases separating them. Germline values: CDR1 SGHTA, CDR2 FQGTGA. The CDR3 is 16 amino acids. CDR3: CASSLGTASIGYGYTF. CDR3 nucleotide sequence: TGTGCCAGCAGCTTAGGGACGGCATCTATTGGGTATGGCTACACCTTC.

The table lists this clone with a count of one. The chain is built from TRBV4-2 and TRBJ2-2; perhaps D is TRBD1 or TRBD2 (7 bases each). CDR1 and CDR2 (germline): LGHNA, YNFKEQ. This CDR3 is built from 17 residues. V lost 0 bases to trimming and J lost 0 bases, with 11 bases between them. CDR3 nucleotide sequence: TGTGCCAGCAGCCAAGATGGGAGGGGGCCGAACACCGGGGAGCTGTTTTTT. This codes for CASSQDGRGPNTGELFF.

The chain joins TRBV7-3 to TRBJ2-1, with TRBD1 as a possible D gene (6 bases). Trimming pared 4 bases from V and 0 bases from J, leaving 16 bases between. This CDR3 contains 17 residues. Germline V gene lookup returns CDR1 SGHTA and CDR2 FQGTGA. The CDR3 coding sequence is TGTGCCAGCAGCTCTAGAATCGGACAGTCCTCCTACAATGAGCAGTTCTTC. It encodes CASSSRIGQSSYNEQFF.

The genes are TRBV29-1 and TRBJ2-5, with 8 bases that match TRBD2. V lost 6 bases to trimming and J lost 4 bases; unmatched junction nucleotides: 13. Germline values: CDR1 SQVTM, CDR2 ANQGSEA. This CDR3 has 15 residues. CDR3 DNA: TGCAGCGTCCCCGTTGCCGGGGGGGCTGGAGAGACCCAGTACTTC. It encodes CSVPVAGGAGETQYF.

The rearrangement uses TRBV7-9 and TRBJ1-2; no reliable D call. CDR1 and CDR2 (germline): SEHNR, FQNEAQ (reference sequence). The germline V and J ends were trimmed by 5 bases and 8 bases, with 15 bases remaining between them. The CDR3 contains 13 residues. Written as DNA, the CDR3 is TGTGCCAGCAGCCCTGAGGAAGGACTCGGCTACACCTTC. Its translation: CASSPEEGLGYTF.

The chain links TRBV5-1 to TRBJ1-3; D is perhaps TRBD1 (5 bases). The CDR3 has 16 residues. Germline-derived CDR1 and CDR2 are SGHRS and YFSETQ. V was clipped by 0 bases and J by 7 bases, with 17 bases between them. CDR3 sequence (DNA): TGCGCCAGCAGCTTGGGGTACGGGACGGAGGGGAACACCATATATTTT. Protein sequence: CASSLGYGTEGNTIYF.

CDR3: CASSPQSMDEQYF. In nucleotides, the CDR3 is TGTGCCAGTAGTCCCCAGAGCATGGACGAGCAGTACTTC. The chain carries TRBV19 and TRBJ2-7; D remains unclear. V lost 5 bases to trimming and J lost 5 bases, with 13 bases between them. In germline, CDR1 is LNHDA, CDR2 SQIVND (reference sequence). The length of the CDR3 is 13 residues.

DNA of the CDR3: TGTGCCAGCACCAAATGGGTTAGGGGGGCCTCTAACTATGGCTACACCTTC. This gives the protein CASTKWVRGASNYGYTF. This chain uses TRBV7-9 with TRBJ1-2, with D maybe TRBD1 (6 bases). CDR1 is SEHNR and CDR2 is FQNEAQ in the germline V gene (reference sequence). Trimming took 7 bases from V and 0 from J, leaving 21 bases between them. CDR3 length: 17 residues.

This clone was picked up one time. The genes are TRBV6-4 and TRBJ2-5, with TRBD2 matching 13 bases. Trimming at V came to 0 bases and at J to 4 bases, leaving 5 bases not matched to a gene. Germline values: CDR1 MRHNA, CDR2 SNTAGT. This CDR3 has 17 amino acids. Here the CDR3 reads CASSDSKLAGGAETQYF. The CDR3 DNA reads as TGTGCCAGCAGTGACTCGAAACTAGCGGGGGGGGCAGAGACCCAGTACTTC.

The table lists this clone with a few counts. The chain joins TRBV24-1 to TRBJ1-1, with 7 bases matching TRBD1. This CDR3 is built from 13 residues. The V gene's germline CDR1 is KGHDR and CDR2 SFDVKD. V dropped 8 bases and J dropped 8; count of bases not matched to a gene: 10. DNA for the CDR3: TGTGCCACCACGGACTCCGGGGACAGAGAAGCTTTCTTT. It yields the protein CATTDSGDREAFF.

V and J are TRBV4-3 and TRBJ1-2, with 8 bases fitting TRBD1. The CDR3 totals 15 residues. Germline-derived CDR1 and CDR2 are LGHNA and YSLEER. V trimming: 3 bases; J trimming: 8 bases; junction bases outside the gene matches: 11. CDR3 DNA sequence: TGCGCCAGCAGCCATTCCCATGGGTCAGGGGGCGGCTACACCTTC. It specifies CASSHSHGSGGGYTF.

This clone was detected only once. This chain links TRBV6-5 with TRBJ1-1; no definite D call. This CDR3 has 13 residues. Germline CDR1 reads MNHEY; CDR2 reads SVGAGI. Trimming stripped 4 bases from V and 4 bases from J, with 10 bases between. CDR3 sequence (DNA): TGTGCCAGCAGTTCGAACACGTTCACTGAAGCTTTCTTT. Encoded protein: CASSSNTFTEAFF.

The V gene is TRBV11-3, the J gene TRBJ2-3; D is uncertain. The CDR3 consists of 13 residues. V gave up 5 bases and J gave up 7 bases, with 13 bases separating them. Looked up from germline, CDR1 is SGHNT and CDR2 is YENEEA. DNA for the CDR3: TGTGCCAGCAGCCAGACACGACTTAATACGCAGTATTTT. Protein sequence: CASSQTRLNTQYF.

The V gene is TRBV11-2, the J gene TRBJ2-2; no firm D call. Germline V lookup: CDR1 SGHAT, CDR2 FQNNGV. Trimming took off 5 bases at V and 1 base at J, with 8 bases between the two ends. This CDR3 contains 14 residues. CDR3 amino acids: CASSIYRNTGELFF. In DNA form, the CDR3 reads TGTGCCAGCAGCATCTACAGGAACACCGGGGAGCTGTTTTTT.

V usage is TRBV6-5 and J usage is TRBJ1-5; TRBD1 might be the D (6 bases). The ends were cut back, 0 bases at V and 6 bases at J, with 9 bases in the middle. This CDR3 has 14 amino acids. Germline V gene data show CDR1 as MNHEY and CDR2 as SVGAGI. CDR3 residues: CASSYSGGGQPQHF. The CDR3 DNA reads as TGTGCCAGCAGTTACTCGGGAGGGGGTCAGCCCCAGCATTTT.

J is TRBJ2-1 and V is TRBV5-4, with 12 positions matching TRBD1. The J segment lost 7 bases and the V segment lost 0 bases, leaving 8 bases of the junction unmatched. Germline V gene data show CDR1 as SGHNT and CDR2 as YYREEE (reference sequence). The CDR3 length is 17 residues. The chain's CDR3 is CASSLAGQGAVKNEQFF. CDR3 bases: TGTGCCAGCAGCTTGGCGGGACAGGGGGCGGTTAAGAATGAGCAGTTCTTC.

The gene calls are TRBV3-1 (or the pseudogene TRBV3-2) and TRBJ2-5; D perhaps matches TRBD2 (5 bases). CDR3 size: 14 residues. Germline V gives CDR1 LGHDT, CDR2 YNNKEL (reference sequence). V was pared by 4 bases and J by 5 bases, with 14 bases between. The CDR3 reads CASSPRRNGETQYF. The CDR3, as DNA: TGTGCCAGCAGCCCTCGGAGGAATGGGGAGACCCAGTACTTC.

The chain recombines TRBV6-5 with TRBJ2-1, with D unresolved. The CDR3 covers 11 residues. Looked up from germline, CDR1 is MNHEY and CDR2 is SVGAGI. Between the trimmed V and J ends, which lost 4 bases and 9 bases, there was a span of 7 bases. CDR3 coding DNA: TGTGCCAGCAGTTCCCCCATTGAGCAGTTCTTC. This sequence encodes CASSSPIEQFF.

The sample holds a few counts of this clone. CDR3 residues: CASSKVRQRGANTGELFF. The CDR3 region has the DNA TGTGCCAGCAGCAAAGTGAGGCAGCGGGGGGCCAACACCGGGGAGCTGTTTTTT. The genes are TRBV21-1 and TRBJ2-2; the table calls TRBD2, which could not be checked here. TRBV21-1 is a listed pseudogene. The CDR3 is 18 residues long.

This rearrangement joins TRBV24-1 to TRBJ2-5, with TRBD2 matching 7 bases. Germline V gene sequence: CDR1 KGHDR, CDR2 SFDVKD. CDR3 size: 14 residues. V trimming: 3 bases; J trimming: 5 bases; junction bases outside the gene matches: 5. The CDR3 DNA follows: TGTGCCACCAGTGATGGGAGGGTATGGGAGACCCAGTACTTC. Translation gives CATSDGRVWETQYF.

This sequence joins TRBV12-5 and TRBJ2-7; D tentatively fits TRBD1 or TRBD2 (5 bases each). The CDR3 consists of 13 residues. Germline lookup yields CDR1 LGHNT and CDR2 FRNRAP. This CDR3 reads CATRGSGGNEQYF. In DNA, the CDR3 is TGTGCCACGAGGGGCAGCGGAGGAAACGAGCAGTACTTC.

The rearrangement uses TRBV19 and TRBJ1-6, with 8 bases identical to TRBD1. V shed 6 bases, J shed 7 bases, and the junction held 11 bases outside the gene matches. CDR3 length: 16 residues. CDR1 and CDR2 (germline): LNHDA, SQIVND (reference sequence). CDR3 residues: CASRGRATGGNSPLHF. In nucleotides, the CDR3 is TGTGCCAGTAGAGGACGGGCCACAGGGGGGAATTCACCCCTCCACTTT.

The DNA for the CDR3 is TGTGCCAGCAGTCAGGGTGGTGGCACCGGGGAGCTGTTTTTT. This gives the protein CASSQGGGTGELFF. The V call is TRBV6-2 or TRBV6-3, the J call TRBJ2-2, with a weak D call TRBD1 (5 bases). The CDR3 runs to 14 residues. Germline values: CDR1 MNHEY, CDR2 SVGEGT. V was trimmed by 5 bases and J by 4 bases, leaving 11 bases between them.

The chain joins TRBV4-3 to TRBJ1-6; a possible D gene is TRBD1 (6 bases). V was trimmed by 1 base and J by 7 bases, leaving 11 bases between them. Germline CDR1 reads LGHNA; CDR2 reads YSLEER. This CDR3 is built from 15 residues. This chain's CDR3 is CASSQVQGLNSPLHF. DNA of the CDR3: TGCGCCAGCAGCCAAGTTCAGGGGTTGAATTCACCCCTCCACTTT.